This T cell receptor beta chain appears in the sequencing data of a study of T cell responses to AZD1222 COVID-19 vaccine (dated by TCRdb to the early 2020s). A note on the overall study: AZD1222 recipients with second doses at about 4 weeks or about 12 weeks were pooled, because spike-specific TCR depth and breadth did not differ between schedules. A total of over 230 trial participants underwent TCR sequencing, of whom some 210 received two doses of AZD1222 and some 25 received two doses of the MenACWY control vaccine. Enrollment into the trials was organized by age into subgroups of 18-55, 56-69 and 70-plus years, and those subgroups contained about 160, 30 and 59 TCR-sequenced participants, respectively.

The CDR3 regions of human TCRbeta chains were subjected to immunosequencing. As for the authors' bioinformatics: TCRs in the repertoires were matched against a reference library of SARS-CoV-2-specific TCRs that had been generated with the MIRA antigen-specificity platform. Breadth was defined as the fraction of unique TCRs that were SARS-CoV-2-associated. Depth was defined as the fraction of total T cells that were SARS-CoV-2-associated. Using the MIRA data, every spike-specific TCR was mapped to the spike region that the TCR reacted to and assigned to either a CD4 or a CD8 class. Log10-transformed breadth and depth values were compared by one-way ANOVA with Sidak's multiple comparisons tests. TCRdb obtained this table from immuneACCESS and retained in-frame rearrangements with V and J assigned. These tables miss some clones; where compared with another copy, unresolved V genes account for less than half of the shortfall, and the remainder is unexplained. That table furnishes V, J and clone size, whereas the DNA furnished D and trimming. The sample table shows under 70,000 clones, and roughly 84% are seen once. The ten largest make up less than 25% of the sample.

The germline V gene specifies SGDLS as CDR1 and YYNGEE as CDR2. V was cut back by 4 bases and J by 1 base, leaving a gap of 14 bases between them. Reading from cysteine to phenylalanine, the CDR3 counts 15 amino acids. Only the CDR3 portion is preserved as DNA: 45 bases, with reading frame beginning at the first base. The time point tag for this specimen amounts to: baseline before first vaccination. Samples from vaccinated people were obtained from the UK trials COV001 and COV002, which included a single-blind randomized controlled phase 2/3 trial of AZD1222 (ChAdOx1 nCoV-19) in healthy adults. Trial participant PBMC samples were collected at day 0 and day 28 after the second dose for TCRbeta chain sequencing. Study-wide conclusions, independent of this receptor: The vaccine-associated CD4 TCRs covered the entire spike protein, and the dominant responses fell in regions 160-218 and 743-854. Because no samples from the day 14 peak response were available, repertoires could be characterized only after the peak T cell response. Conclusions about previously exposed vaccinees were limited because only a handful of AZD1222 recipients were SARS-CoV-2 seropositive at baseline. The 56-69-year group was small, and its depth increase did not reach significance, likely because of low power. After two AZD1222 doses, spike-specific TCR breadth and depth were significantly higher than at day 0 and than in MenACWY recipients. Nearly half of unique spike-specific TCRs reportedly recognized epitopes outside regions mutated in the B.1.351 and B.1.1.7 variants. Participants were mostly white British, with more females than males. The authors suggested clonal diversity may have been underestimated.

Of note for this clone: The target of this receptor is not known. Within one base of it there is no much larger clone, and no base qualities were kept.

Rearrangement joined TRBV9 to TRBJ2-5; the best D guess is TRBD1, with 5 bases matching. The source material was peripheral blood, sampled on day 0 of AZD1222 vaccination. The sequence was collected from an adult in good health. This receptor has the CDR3 CASSTTRQSQETQYF. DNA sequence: TGTGCCAGCAGCACCACCCGACAGAGCCAAGAGACCCAGTACTTC.